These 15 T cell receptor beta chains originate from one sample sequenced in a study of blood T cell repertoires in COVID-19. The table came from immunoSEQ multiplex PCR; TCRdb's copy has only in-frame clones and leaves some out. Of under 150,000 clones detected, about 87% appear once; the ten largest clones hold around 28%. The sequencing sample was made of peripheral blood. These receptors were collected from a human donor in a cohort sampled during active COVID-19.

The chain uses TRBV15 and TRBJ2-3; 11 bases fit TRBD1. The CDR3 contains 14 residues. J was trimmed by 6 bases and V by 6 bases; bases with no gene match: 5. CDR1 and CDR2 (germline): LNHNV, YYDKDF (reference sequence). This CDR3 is CATSEDRGQDTQYF. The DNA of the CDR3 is TGTGCCACCAGTGAGGACAGGGGGCAGGATACGCAGTATTTT.

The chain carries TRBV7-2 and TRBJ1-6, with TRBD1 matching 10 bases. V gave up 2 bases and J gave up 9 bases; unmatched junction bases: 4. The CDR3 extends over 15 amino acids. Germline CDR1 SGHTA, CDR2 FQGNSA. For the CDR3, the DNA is TGTGCCAGCAGCTTAAAGTGGGACAGGGGTTCACCCCTCCACTTT. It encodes CASSLKWDRGSPLHF.

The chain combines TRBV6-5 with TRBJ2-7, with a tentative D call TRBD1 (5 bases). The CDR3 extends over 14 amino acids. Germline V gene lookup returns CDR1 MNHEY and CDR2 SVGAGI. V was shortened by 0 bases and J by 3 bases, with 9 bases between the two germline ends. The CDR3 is CASSYSDQGYEQYF. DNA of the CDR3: TGTGCCAGCAGTTACTCTGACCAGGGCTACGAGCAGTACTTC.

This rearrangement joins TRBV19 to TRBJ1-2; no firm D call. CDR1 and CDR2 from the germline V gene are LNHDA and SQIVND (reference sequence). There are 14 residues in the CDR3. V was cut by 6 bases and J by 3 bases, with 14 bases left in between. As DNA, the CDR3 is TGTGCCAGTAGAACGGGTCATCTTGACTATGGCTACACCTTC. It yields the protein CASRTGHLDYGYTF.

The CDR3 coding sequence is TGTGCCAGCAGCGGAACAACAGGTACAAATGAAAAACTGTTTTTT. This gives the protein CASSGTTGTNEKLFF. V usage is TRBV5-5 and J usage is TRBJ1-4, with a weak D call TRBD1 (5 bases). Trimming took 4 bases from V and 5 from J, leaving 15 bases between them. Per germline, CDR1 SGHKS and CDR2 YYEKEE (reference sequence). The CDR3 is 15 amino acids. Supplemented by reference TRBV5-5 and TRBJ1-4, the full variable domain reads DAGVTQSPTHLIKTRGQQVTLRCSPISGHKSVSWYQQVLGQGPQFIFQYYEKEERGRGNFPDRFSARQFPNYSSELNVNALLLGDSALYLCASSGTTGTNEKLFFGSGTQLSVL.

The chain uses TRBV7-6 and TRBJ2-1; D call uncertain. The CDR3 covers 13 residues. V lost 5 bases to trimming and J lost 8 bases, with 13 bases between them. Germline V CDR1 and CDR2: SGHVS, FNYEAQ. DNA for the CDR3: TGTGCCAGCAGCGTTAGTTTCGTATATGAGCAGTTCTTC. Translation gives CASSVSFVYEQFF. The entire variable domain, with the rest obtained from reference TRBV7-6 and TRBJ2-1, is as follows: GAGVSQSPRYKVTKRGQDVALRCDPISGHVSLYWYRQALGQGPEFLTYFNYEAQQDKSGLPNDRFSAERPEGSISTLTIQRTEQRDSAMYRCASSVSFVYEQFFGPGTRLTVL.

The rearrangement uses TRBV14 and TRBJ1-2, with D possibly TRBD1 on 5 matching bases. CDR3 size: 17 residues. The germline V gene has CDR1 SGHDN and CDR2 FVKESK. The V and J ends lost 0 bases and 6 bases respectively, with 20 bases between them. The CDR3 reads CASSQDILVGTIHGYTF. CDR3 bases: TGTGCCAGCAGCCAAGATATTTTGGTCGGGACTATTCATGGCTACACCTTC.

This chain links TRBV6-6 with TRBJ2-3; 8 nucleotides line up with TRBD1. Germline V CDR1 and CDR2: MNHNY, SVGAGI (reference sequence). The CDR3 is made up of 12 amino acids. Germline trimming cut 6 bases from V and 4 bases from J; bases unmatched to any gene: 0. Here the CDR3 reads CASRTGADTQYF. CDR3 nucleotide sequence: TGTGCCAGCAGGACAGGGGCAGATACGCAGTATTTT.

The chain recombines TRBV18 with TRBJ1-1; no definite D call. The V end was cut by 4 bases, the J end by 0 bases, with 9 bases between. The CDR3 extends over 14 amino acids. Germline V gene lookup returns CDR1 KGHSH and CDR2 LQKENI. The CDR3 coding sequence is TGTGCCAGCTCACGAGGGCCCATGAACACTGAAGCTTTCTTT. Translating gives CASSRGPMNTEAFF. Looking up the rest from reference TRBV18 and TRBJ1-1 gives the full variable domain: NAGVMQNPRHLVRRRGQEARLRCSPMKGHSHVYWYRQLPEEGLKFMVYLQKENIIDESGMPKERFSAEFPKEGPSILRIQQVVRGDSAAYFCASSRGPMNTEAFFGQGTRLTVV.

The CDR3 region has the DNA TGCACCAGCAGCCAAGATCGACTAGCGGCGAGCTCCTACAATGAGCAGTTCTTC. This encodes CTSSQDRLAASSYNEQFF. This chain uses TRBV1 with TRBJ2-1; the D call in the table, TRBD2, was not verified against the DNA. TRBV1 is shown as a pseudogene. The CDR3 has 18 amino acids.

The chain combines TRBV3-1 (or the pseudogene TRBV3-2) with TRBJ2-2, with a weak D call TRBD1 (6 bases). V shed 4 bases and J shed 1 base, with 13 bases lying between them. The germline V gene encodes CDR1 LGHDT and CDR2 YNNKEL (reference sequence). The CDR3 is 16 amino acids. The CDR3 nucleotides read TGTGCCAGCAGCCGCCCCGGGACATTGAACACCGGGGAGCTGTTTTTT. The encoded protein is CASSRPGTLNTGELFF.

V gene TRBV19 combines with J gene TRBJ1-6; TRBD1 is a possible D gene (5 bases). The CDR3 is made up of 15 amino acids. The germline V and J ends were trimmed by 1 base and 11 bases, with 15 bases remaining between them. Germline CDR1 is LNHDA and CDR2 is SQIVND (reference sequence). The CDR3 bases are TGTGCCAGTAGTATAGGGATGGGAACAGGAACACCCCTCCACTTT. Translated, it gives CASSIGMGTGTPLHF. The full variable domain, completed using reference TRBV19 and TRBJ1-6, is DGGITQSPKYLFRKEGQNVTLSCEQNLNHDAMYWYRQDPGQGLRLIYYSQIVNDFQKGDIAEGYSVSREKKESFPLTVTSAQKNPTAFYLCASSIGMGTGTPLHFGNGTRLTVT.

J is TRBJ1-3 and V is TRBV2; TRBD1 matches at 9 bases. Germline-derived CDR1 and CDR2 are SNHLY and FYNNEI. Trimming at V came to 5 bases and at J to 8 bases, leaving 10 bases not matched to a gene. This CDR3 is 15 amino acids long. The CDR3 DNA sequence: TGTGCCAGCAGTATCCTCACAGGGGGCGGGGACACCATATATTTT. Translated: CASSILTGGGDTIYF.

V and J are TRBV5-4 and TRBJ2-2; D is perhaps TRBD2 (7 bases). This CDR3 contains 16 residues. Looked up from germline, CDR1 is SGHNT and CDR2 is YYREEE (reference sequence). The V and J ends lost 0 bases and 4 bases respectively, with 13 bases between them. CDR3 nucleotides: TGTGCCAGCAGCTTGGGGCGGGGGCTCGGCACCGGGGAGCTGTTTTTT. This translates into CASSLGRGLGTGELFF.

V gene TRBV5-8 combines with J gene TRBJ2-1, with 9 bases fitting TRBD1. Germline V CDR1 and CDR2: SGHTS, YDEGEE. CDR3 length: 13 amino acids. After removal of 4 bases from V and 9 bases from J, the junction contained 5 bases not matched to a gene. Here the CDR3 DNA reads TGTGCCAGCAGCCTCCAGGGACAGGGTGAGCAGTTCTTC. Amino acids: CASSLQGQGEQFF.